These T cell receptor beta chains were read from a single sample in a study of blood T cell repertoires in COVID-19. This table comes from immunoSEQ multiplex PCR, and its TCRdb copy is limited to in-frame clones, with some not included. The table includes a few hundred thousand clones, 85% detected once. Sequenced sample: PBMCs or T cells enriched from blood (not recorded which). The receptor source for this set is a middle-aged man who had recovered from COVID-19. The CDR3 runs from the conserved cysteine through the conserved F or W. Fields, in order: clone size, D gene, V gene, J gene, CDR3 protein, CDR3 DNA. A D gene is named only where the DNA matches it firmly. Not all rows give a size; the values are once, few, many and, for expanded clones, a class.

once	TRBD1	TRBV7-6	TRBJ2-1	CASSWLDREVNEQFF	TGTGCCAGCAGCTGGTTGGACAGGGAAGTGAATGAGCAGTTCTTC
.	.	TRBV27	TRBJ2-5	CASSLWQQETQYF	TGTGCCAGCAGTTTGTGGCAGCAAGAGACCCAGTACTTC
.	.	TRBV19	TRBJ1-1	CASNDGGFTEAFF	TGTGCCAGTAATGACGGGGGATTCACTGAAGCTTTCTTT
few	TRBD2	TRBV19	TRBJ2-7	CASRTSGSSYEQYF	TGTGCCAGTAGGACTAGCGGGAGCTCCTACGAGCAGTACTTC
.	.	TRBV9	TRBJ2-3	CASSVGAPDTQYF	TGTGCCAGCAGCGTTGGGGCCCCAGATACGCAGTATTTT
once	.	TRBV7-9	TRBJ1-1	CASSKGHREAFF	TGTGCCAGCAGCAAGGGACACCGTGAAGCTTTCTTT
.	.	TRBV4-1	TRBJ1-2	CASSQVVVSYGYTF	TGCGCCAGCAGCCAAGTTGTCGTCAGCTATGGCTACACCTTC
.	.	TRBV5-4	TRBJ2-2	CASSLLNRGTNTGELFF	TGTGCCAGCAGCTTGTTAAACCGCGGGACGAACACCGGGGAGCTGTTTTTT
.	.	TRBV7-9	TRBJ1-1	CASSSTGFLSAFF	TGTGCCAGCAGCTCTACAGGGTTTCTATCAGCTTTCTTT
.	TRBD1	TRBV15	TRBJ1-5	CATSNGQGRRNQPQHF	TGTGCCACCAGCAACGGACAGGGGCGACGCAATCAGCCCCAGCATTTT
.	TRBD2	TRBV5-6	TRBJ2-3	CASSWEGTGTDTQYF	TGTGCCAGCAGCTGGGAGGGGACGGGGACAGATACGCAGTATTTT
.	TRBD1	TRBV27	TRBJ2-7	CASSPSTGGYEQYF	TGTGCCAGCAGCCCTTCGACAGGGGGCTACGAGCAGTACTTC
.	.	TRBV10-3	TRBJ1-1	CAISVKQSPNTEAFF	TGTGCCATCAGTGTCAAACAGAGCCCGAACACTGAAGCTTTCTTT
once	.	TRBV4-3	TRBJ1-1	CASSPDTDTEAFF	TGCGCCAGCAGCCCCGACACGGACACTGAAGCTTTCTTT
.	.	TRBV18	TRBJ1-5	CASSPTQGRSQPQHF	TGTGCCAGCTCACCCACTCAGGGTAGGAGTCAGCCCCAGCATTTT
.	.	TRBV30	TRBJ2-7	CAWSARFGNLGNEQYF	TGTGCCTGGAGTGCACGGTTCGGCAACTTGGGCAACGAGCAGTACTTC
.	TRBD2	TRBV9	TRBJ2-7	CASIPRSAPGLAGEQYF	TGTGCCAGCATTCCCCGTTCCGCGCCGGGACTAGCGGGTGAGCAGTACTTC
.	.	TRBV4-1	TRBJ1-6	CASSQGPGYNSPLHF	TGCGCCAGCAGCCAAGGTCCGGGGTATAATTCACCCCTCCACTTT
.	TRBD1	TRBV11-2	TRBJ1-2	CASRDRDSYGYTF	TGTGCCAGCAGAGACCGGGACAGCTATGGCTACACCTTC
few	TRBD1	TRBV7-2	TRBJ1-2	CASSFSPGQGSYGYTF	TGTGCCAGCAGCTTCTCGCCGGGACAGGGCTCCTATGGCTACACCTTC
.	.	TRBV5-1	TRBJ1-1	CASSLVRGSTEAFF	TGCGCCAGCAGCTTGGTACGGGGTTCCACTGAAGCTTTCTTT
few	.	TRBV11-2	TRBJ2-5	CASSQWGHGGETQYF	TGTGCCAGCAGCCAGTGGGGCCACGGGGGAGAGACCCAGTACTTC
.	TRBD1	TRBV5-6	TRBJ1-1	CASSLDRGGYTEAFF	TGTGCCAGCAGCTTGGACAGGGGCGGGTACACTGAAGCTTTCTTT